Listed below are T cell receptor beta chains from one sample, sequenced in a study of T cells in Graves' hyperthyroidism and ophthalmopathy. Via MiXCR, TCRdb re-called the multiplex PCR reads, giving one row per CDR3 protein. This sample yields about 840,000 distinct CDR3 sequences, of which roughly 40% are seen a single time; 8.9% belongs to the top ten. The specimen sequenced was blood. The receptor source for this set is a man between 18 and 35 years old with Graves' hyperthyroidism. Both conserved end residues are part of each CDR3. The order of the fields is clone size, D gene, J gene, V gene, CDR3 DNA, CDR3 protein. A D gene is named only where the DNA matches it firmly. Size tells how often a clone was seen (once, few, many) or the class of an expanded clone, and some rows leave it out.

many | TRBD1 | TRBJ1-4 | TRBV2 | TGTGCCAGCCTCCTCGGGGGGACAGTTAATGAAAAACTGTTTTTT | CASLLGGTVNEKLFF
NA | NA | TRBJ1-1 | TRBV5-5 | TGCGCCAGCAGCCAAGATACGGGCCGGACCATGAACACTGAAGCTTTCTTT | CASSQDTGRTMNTEAFF
NA | NA | TRBJ2-7 | TRBV5-4 | TGTGCCAGCAGTCTCCGGTCGGGGGCCTACGAGCAGTACTTC | CASSLRSGAYEQYF
many | TRBD2 | TRBJ2-7 | TRBV5-1 | TGCGCCAGCAGCTTGAAAGCGGGAGTCACAAACGAGCAGTACTTC | CASSLKAGVTNEQYF
NA | TRBD2 | TRBJ2-2 | TRBV7-2 | TGTGCCAGCAGCCCCATAGCGGGAGCGGGTACCGGGGAGCTGTTTTTT | CASSPIAGAGTGELFF
NA | TRBD1 | TRBJ1-2 | TRBV29-1 | TGCAGCGTTGAGGATCGTGGACAGGGAGGCGGCTACACCTTC | CSVEDRGQGGGYTF
few | TRBD1 | TRBJ2-7 | TRBV14 | TGTGCCAGCAGCCATGGGACAGGGCTTAACTACGAGCAGTACTTC | CASSHGTGLNYEQYF
many | NA | TRBJ1-5 | TRBV6-5 | TGTGCCAGCAGTTCCGGCAGGGGAGGTCAGCCCCAGCATTTT | CASSSGRGGQPQHF
few | NA | TRBJ2-6 | TRBV4-1 | TGCGCCAGCAGCTCAGGACTCTCTGGGGCCAACGTCCTGACTTTC | CASSSGLSGANVLTF
NA | NA | TRBJ1-2 | TRBV5-4 | TGTGCCAGCAGCATTCCGGACAGTTACTATGGCTACACCTTC | CASSIPDSYYGYTF
NA | NA | TRBJ1-2 | TRBV29-1 | TGCAGCTCGGACAGCCTCTATGGCTACACCTTC | CSSDSLYGYTF
many | NA | TRBJ1-2 | TRBV29-1 | TGCAGCGTTGGTGATTCTCCGGGGGGAGGCTACACCTTC | CSVGDSPGGGYTF
few | TRBD1 | TRBJ2-5 | TRBV12-3/TRBV12-4 | TGTGCCAGCGCCACAGGGGGCGCCCCGATCTTC | CASATGGAPIF
few | TRBD2 | TRBJ2-7 | TRBV7-9 | TGTGCCAGCAGCTTAAGCGGGATAATAGGGGAGCAGTACTTC | CASSLSGIIGEQYF
NA | TRBD1 | TRBJ2-5 | TRBV14 | TGTGCCAGCTCACCAGAGGGGGCCCCGGGGCCCCAGTACTTC | CASSPEGAPGPQYF
NA | NA | TRBJ1-1 | TRBV5-6 | TGTGCCAGCAGCGCCACAGGTTTTGAAGCTTTCTTT | CASSATGFEAFF
NA | NA | TRBJ2-7 | TRBV29-1 | TGCAGTCAAAATCCGACGGTCTCCTACGAGCAGTACTTC | CSQNPTVSYEQYF
NA | TRBD2 | TRBJ2-7 | TRBV20-1 | TGCAGTGTCGACCCCGGGGGGGACGAGCAGTACTTC | CSVDPGGDEQYF
once | NA | TRBJ2-3 | TRBV29-1 | TGCAGCGTAGGGGGGAGCACAGATACGCAGTATTTT | CSVGGSTDTQYF
few | NA | TRBJ1-5 | TRBV6-1 | TGTGCCAGCAGTGAATTAGGGGACCGCGATCAGCCCCAGCATTTT | CASSELGDRDQPQHF
NA | TRBD1 | TRBJ2-5 | TRBV29-1 | TGCAGCGTCCGGGACAGAGAGACCCAGTACTTC | CSVRDRETQYF
NA | NA | TRBJ1-5 | TRBV7-2 | TGTGCCAGCAGCCCCCGACAGGATCAGCCCCAGCATTTT | CASSPRQDQPQHF